This T cell receptor (beta chain) was obtained from a study of neurological immune-mediated disorders. Synthesis of cDNA was performed by 5'RACE using 10-nucleotide random UMIs. TCRdb called the 5' RACE reads again in MiXCR, with one record for every CDR3 protein. The table includes tens of thousands of distinct CDR3 sequences, roughly an eighth detected once. The CDR3 loop spans 12 amino acids. V was trimmed by 3 bases and J by 4 bases, leaving 7 bases between them. The germline V gene encodes CDR1 ENHRY and CDR2 SYGVKD. This clonotype was detected ten times or more. This TCR was recovered from a female donor in good health. The sequencing sample was made of PBMCs. The chain has TRBV10-3 and TRBJ2-7; the D is unclear. In DNA form, the CDR3 reads TGTGCCATCAGTGAAACAGCTTACGAGCAGTACTTC. Protein sequence: CAISETAYEQYF.